The text below deals with one TCR beta chain. Trimming stripped 3 bases from V and 0 bases from J, with 10 bases between. Germline V gene sequence: CDR1 SGHRS, CDR2 YFSETQ. CDR3 length equals 15 residues. TCRdb's copy holds only in-frame clones and misses some; the assay was immunoSEQ multiplex PCR. The sample includes roughly 480,000 clones, roughly 85% of them seen just once. The sample comes from a study of shared clonotypes between healthy human individuals. The V call is TRBV5-1, the J call TRBJ2-1; D might be TRBD2 (6 bases). The TCR comes from a woman in her thirties or forties in good health. Some clones in this sample may be carry-over from other donors' samples. The sequencing sample was made of PBMCs. The CDR3 DNA sequence: TGCGCCAGCAGCTCTAGCGCCAGCTCCTACAATGAGCAGTTCTTC. It is translated as CASSSSASSYNEQFF.